The rows below give T cell receptor beta chains drawn from one sample of a study of regulatory T cells in long-lasting Graves disease. Each CDR3 protein is one row after TCRdb ran MiXCR on the multiplex PCR reads. The table lists 350,000 to 450,000 distinct CDR3 sequences, about 15% of them singletons. These data are also associated with another study on T cells in Graves' hyperthyroidism and ophthalmopathy.

The sequenced sample was peripheral blood mononuclear cells (PBMCs), obtained at new diagnosis, from a patient treated with antithyroid drugs. These receptors all come from a woman in her twenties or thirties with Graves disease. The CDR3 runs from the conserved cysteine through the conserved F or W. Size is omitted from some rows. Given values are once, few, many or a class for expanded clones.

abundance: many; v_gene: TRBV18; j_gene: TRBJ2-2; CDR3aa: CASSPGHGFGELFF
abundance: few; v_gene: TRBV5-1; j_gene: TRBJ2-1; CDR3aa: CASSRRTGTDQLNEQFF
abundance: .; v_gene: TRBV7-9; j_gene: TRBJ2-3; CDR3aa: CASSLGGTSGSYYF
abundance: .; v_gene: TRBV5-5; j_gene: TRBJ2-7; CDR3aa: CASSLIRTGGGYEQYF
abundance: .; v_gene: TRBV9; j_gene: TRBJ2-6; CDR3aa: CASSDPGARSGANVLTF
abundance: many; v_gene: TRBV20-1; j_gene: TRBJ2-7; CDR3aa: CSARTSGPYEQYF
abundance: .; v_gene: TRBV18; j_gene: TRBJ2-7; CDR3aa: CASSRSGTGTPYEQYF
abundance: .; v_gene: TRBV5-6; j_gene: TRBJ1-2; CDR3aa: CASSPGTGLGGYAF
abundance: few; v_gene: TRBV7-9; j_gene: TRBJ2-7; CDR3aa: CASSLDRGRSYEQYF
abundance: few; v_gene: TRBV4-1; j_gene: TRBJ2-7; CDR3aa: CASSPTGQGYYEQYF
abundance: many; v_gene: TRBV3-1; j_gene: TRBJ2-3; CDR3aa: CASRGRGTQYF
abundance: few; v_gene: TRBV29-1; j_gene: TRBJ1-1; CDR3aa: CSADRGANTEAFF
abundance: many; v_gene: TRBV6-1; j_gene: TRBJ1-5; CDR3aa: CASSQPVQPQHF
abundance: few; v_gene: TRBV5-1; j_gene: TRBJ2-1; CDR3aa: CASTGSSYNEQFF
abundance: many; v_gene: TRBV20-1; j_gene: TRBJ1-1; CDR3aa: CSARLGITEAFF
abundance: many; v_gene: TRBV28; j_gene: TRBJ2-5; CDR3aa: CASSLPVPGQETQYF
abundance: .; v_gene: TRBV7-9; j_gene: TRBJ2-1; CDR3aa: CASSLPYRTSGDPNEQFF
abundance: .; v_gene: TRBV5-1; j_gene: TRBJ2-5; CDR3aa: CASSRLVKETQYF
abundance: many; v_gene: TRBV20-1; j_gene: TRBJ2-2; CDR3aa: CSASAQAGELFF
abundance: once; v_gene: TRBV7-8; j_gene: TRBJ2-7; CDR3aa: CASSPGQGASEQYF
abundance: few; v_gene: TRBV19; j_gene: TRBJ2-1; CDR3aa: CASMEGSYNEQFF
abundance: many; v_gene: TRBV5-1; j_gene: TRBJ1-6; CDR3aa: CASSLGDTANSPLHF
abundance: many; v_gene: TRBV6-1; j_gene: TRBJ2-1; CDR3aa: CASLRLGRGVDGDNEQFF
abundance: many; v_gene: TRBV20-1; j_gene: TRBJ2-1; CDR3aa: CSARRLAAYNEQFF
abundance: few; v_gene: TRBV6-1; j_gene: TRBJ2-3; CDR3aa: CASRVTGSGTDTQYF
abundance: .; v_gene: TRBV19; j_gene: TRBJ1-5; CDR3aa: CASRTGSYSNQPQHF
abundance: many; v_gene: TRBV29-1; j_gene: TRBJ2-1; CDR3aa: CSAGGTSGSVDEQFF
abundance: .; v_gene: TRBV2; j_gene: TRBJ2-7; CDR3aa: CTSSEVAGSYEQYF
abundance: many; v_gene: TRBV14; j_gene: TRBJ1-6; CDR3aa: CASSQDTAERGSPLHF
abundance: .; v_gene: TRBV11-2; j_gene: TRBJ2-7; CDR3aa: CASSGTRARREQYF
abundance: .; v_gene: TRBV7-2; j_gene: TRBJ2-3; CDR3aa: CASSPWDPTADTQYF
abundance: few; v_gene: TRBV5-5; j_gene: TRBJ2-1; CDR3aa: CASSLVQGGSYNEQFF
abundance: many; v_gene: TRBV12-3/TRBV12-4; j_gene: TRBJ1-1; CDR3aa: CASRKDTEAFF
abundance: few; v_gene: TRBV5-6; j_gene: TRBJ2-7; CDR3aa: CASSLGTGMKTYEQYF
abundance: many; v_gene: TRBV15; j_gene: TRBJ2-1; CDR3aa: CATSRDKGNPSYNEQFF
abundance: many; v_gene: TRBV2; j_gene: TRBJ2-3; CDR3aa: CASSEGGLSTDTQYF
abundance: many; v_gene: TRBV6-5; j_gene: TRBJ2-7; CDR3aa: CASSYPIGTSGTYEQYF
abundance: few; v_gene: TRBV6-1; j_gene: TRBJ1-6; CDR3aa: CASSERGTYNSPLHF
abundance: many; v_gene: TRBV20-1; j_gene: TRBJ2-7; CDR3aa: CSANPRTGNEQYF
abundance: few; v_gene: TRBV4-1; j_gene: TRBJ1-3; CDR3aa: CASSQGVGQGSGNTIYF
abundance: .; v_gene: TRBV20-1; j_gene: TRBJ2-5; CDR3aa: CSAGGPSQPQETQYF
abundance: many; v_gene: TRBV20-1; j_gene: TRBJ2-5; CDR3aa: CSARDIPFRGQQETQYF
abundance: .; v_gene: TRBV28; j_gene: TRBJ2-2; CDR3aa: CASSPVDSIPGELFF
abundance: .; v_gene: TRBV12-3/TRBV12-4; j_gene: TRBJ2-3; CDR3aa: CASSPPARGQYF
abundance: many; v_gene: TRBV3-1; j_gene: TRBJ2-7; CDR3aa: CASSQLAGAGEQYF
abundance: .; v_gene: TRBV6-2/TRBV6-3; j_gene: TRBJ1-3; CDR3aa: CASSYSGRRSGNTIYF
abundance: few; v_gene: TRBV18; j_gene: TRBJ2-1; CDR3aa: CASSVGGRYNEQFF
abundance: many; v_gene: TRBV6-2/TRBV6-3; j_gene: TRBJ2-3; CDR3aa: CASSYSRLDSLRTTDTQYF
abundance: .; v_gene: TRBV10-3; j_gene: TRBJ2-1; CDR3aa: CAISESSGLAGESYLSYNEQFF
abundance: few; v_gene: TRBV12-3/TRBV12-4; j_gene: TRBJ1-1; CDR3aa: CASILTGNTEAFF
abundance: many; v_gene: TRBV28; j_gene: TRBJ2-1; CDR3aa: CASSLTLTSGVNNEQFF
abundance: many; v_gene: TRBV5-4; j_gene: TRBJ1-2; CDR3aa: CASSFNYGYTF
abundance: many; v_gene: TRBV14; j_gene: TRBJ2-1; CDR3aa: CASSQIGTGLREQFF
abundance: many; v_gene: TRBV2; j_gene: TRBJ1-2; CDR3aa: CASSGAGGGYTF